This T cell receptor (beta chain) was obtained from a study of Ad26.COV2.S vaccination and SARS-CoV-2 variants. Overall study: Once, or twice with 56 days between doses, Ad26.COV2.S was given intramuscularly.

Assay: immunoSEQ multiplex PCR; the TCRdb copy retains only in-frame clones and omits some. The table includes 250,000 to 300,000 clones, roughly 86% detected once. Treatment denoted: around 19 received Ad26.COV2.S at low or high dose, single or two shots; about five received placebo; per-sample allocation not given. It was on day 63 after the first vaccine or placebo injection that samples were taken. Deletions cut 4 bases from V and 4 bases from J, with 14 bases between. Germline values: CDR1 MGHDK, CDR2 SYGVNS. The CDR3 runs 15 residues. The receptor comes from a person between 18 and 65 years old who received the Ad26.COV2.S COVID-19 vaccine or a placebo. The chain links TRBV25-1 to TRBJ1-3; D is possibly TRBD1 (6 bases). The sample consisted of peripheral blood, taken in a trial of Ad26.COV2.S vaccine versus placebo. The CDR3 nucleotides read TGTGCCAGCAGTGGGGCAGGGGCGGCAGGAAACACCATATATTTT. Its translation: CASSGAGAAGNTIYF.